This TCR beta chain appears in the sequencing data of a study of T-cell reconstitution after alpha-beta-depleted transplantation in children. Study-level results: Certain patients had high TCRbeta diversity at day 60, and it came from recipient T cells and thymic progenitors that survived. After one year, T-cell counts and TCRbeta diversity mostly came from new T cells.

Unique molecular identifiers were incorporated during preparation of the TCRbeta library. MiXCR, run by TCRdb on the PCR reads, gives a single entry per CDR3 protein. The sample lists hundreds of thousands of distinct CDR3 sequences; 10% were seen once. This CDR3 contains 16 residues. The germline CDR1 and CDR2 sequences are DFQATT and SNEGSKA (reference sequence). V was shortened by 3 bases and J by 3 bases, with 20 bases between the two germline ends. This clonotype has only a few counts. Its matching antigen is unknown. The TCR originated in a boy under three years old with acute myeloid leukemia, due to receive a stem cell transplant. Sequences were derived from PBMCs, sampled before TCRalphabeta/CD19-depleted stem cell transplant. The chain recombines TRBV20-1 with TRBJ1-2; D possibly corresponds to TRBD1 (5 bases). The CDR3 DNA reads as TGCAGTGCTAGCCTCCTGGGCAGGGAGAAAGACTATGGCTACACCTTC. It specifies CSASLLGREKDYGYTF.